What follows are 22 T cell receptor beta chains derived from one specimen sequenced in a study of T cells in Graves' hyperthyroidism and ophthalmopathy. Using RNA transcripts as the source, TCR beta CDR3 regions were amplified. The HTBI set primed first-round TCR CDR3 RT-PCR. Each CDR3 protein gets one entry after TCRdb re-called the multiplex PCR reads with MiXCR. Among more than 500,000 distinct CDR3 sequences listed, about 15% were seen once. Sequences were obtained from blood. All receptors derive from a woman aged 30 to 39 with Graves' ophthalmopathy.

This clonotype was observed a handful of times. The genes are TRBV20-1 and TRBJ2-6; no definite D call. The CDR3 length is 15 residues. V was shortened by 0 bases and J by 0 bases, with 6 bases between the two germline ends. Germline assignment: CDR1 DFQATT and CDR2 SNEGSKA (reference sequence). This CDR3 reads CSAREVLSGANVLTF. CDR3 DNA sequence: TGCAGTGCTAGAGAGGTTCTCTCTGGGGCCAACGTCCTGACTTTC.

The chain combines TRBV19 with TRBJ2-3, with D possibly called TRBD1 or TRBD2 (5 bases each). The CDR3 is 13 amino acids. Germline V gene sequence: CDR1 LNHDA, CDR2 SQIVND (reference sequence). V was clipped by 7 bases and J by 4 bases, with 12 bases between them. CDR3 in DNA: TGTGCCAGTATGGGGGATAGAGCAGATACGCAGTATTTT. The encoded protein is CASMGDRADTQYF.

This clonotype was detected ten times or more. The gene calls are TRBV28 and TRBJ1-1; 7 bases are shared with TRBD1. Trimming at V came to 3 bases and at J to 7 bases, leaving 14 bases not matched to a gene. CDR1 MDHEN and CDR2 SYDVKM come from the germline V gene. This CDR3 has 16 amino acids. The CDR3 region has the DNA TGTGCCAGCAGTTTTCATCCGGGACAGATAAATGGTGAAGCTTTCTTT. Its translation is CASSFHPGQINGEAFF.

Only a few counts were recorded for this clonotype. A much larger clone is a single base away; this may be a read error. The chain has TRBV30 and TRBJ1-1; 9 positions agree with TRBD1. This CDR3 comprises 12 residues. The germline CDR1 and CDR2 sequences are GTSNPN and SVGIG (reference sequence). DNA for the CDR3: TGTGCCTCGACAGGGGGAGGCACTGAAGCTTCCTTT. The encoded protein is CASTGGGTEASF.

Many counts were recorded for this clonotype. J is TRBJ2-1 and V is TRBV28; 7 nucleotides align to TRBD1. CDR1 and CDR2 (germline): MDHEN, SYDVKM. The CDR3 covers 14 residues. Germline trimming cut 4 bases from V and 5 bases from J; bases unmatched to any gene: 5. DNA for the CDR3: TGTGCCAGCAGTTCGTTCGGGACAGACAATGAGCAGTTCTTC. Protein sequence: CASSSFGTDNEQFF.

This clonotype has a handful of counts. The chain uses TRBV19 and TRBJ1-1, with 8 bases matching TRBD1. The CDR3 covers 19 residues. The J segment lost 0 bases and the V segment lost 0 bases, leaving 12 bases of the junction unmatched. Germline lookup yields CDR1 LNHDA and CDR2 SQIVND (reference sequence). The CDR3 spells CASSIDLRGRVGMNTEAFF. The DNA of the CDR3 is TGTGCCAGTAGTATAGACCTCAGGGGGCGCGTAGGAATGAACACTGAAGCTTTCTTT.

The J gene is TRBJ1-2, the V gene TRBV9, with D hard to call. From germline, CDR1 is SGDLS and CDR2 YYNGEE. Trimming took off 5 bases at V and 6 bases at J, with 20 bases between the two ends. This CDR3 is 15 amino acids long. The CDR3 here is CASSGPGQLGNGYTF. The CDR3 DNA sequence: TGTGCCAGCAGTGGACCCGGCCAATTGGGAAATGGCTACACCTTC.

This clonotype was picked up many times. The V and J genes are TRBV6-2 or TRBV6-3 and TRBJ1-1; tentatively, D is TRBD1 (5 bases). V was clipped by 7 bases and J by 5 bases, with 11 bases between them. Germline V gene sequence: CDR1 MNHEY, CDR2 SVGEGT. The CDR3 extends over 12 amino acids. This chain's CDR3 is CASNEGETEAFF. The CDR3 bases are TGTGCCAGCAACGAAGGGGAGACTGAAGCTTTCTTT.

This clonotype has a count of ten or more. This sequence joins TRBV30 and TRBJ2-5; D unclear. CDR1 and CDR2 (germline): GTSNPN, SVGIG (reference sequence). Trimming stripped 1 base from V and 4 bases from J, with 7 bases between. This CDR3 has 12 amino acids. The CDR3 here is CAWSAPRETQYF. In nucleotides, the CDR3 is TGTGCCTGGAGTGCTCCCCGAGAGACCCAGTACTTC. Full variable domain (remainder filled in from reference TRBV30 and TRBJ2-5): SQTIHQWPATLVQPVGSPLSLECTVEGTSNPNLYWYRQAAGRGLQLLFYSVGIGQISSEVPQNLSASRPQDRQFILSSKKLLLSDSGFYLCAWSAPRETQYFGPGTRLLVL.

This clonotype was seen at least ten times. The genes are TRBV28 and TRBJ2-1; 10 bases agree with TRBD2. Germline loops: CDR1 MDHEN, CDR2 SYDVKM. Trimming cost V 6 bases and J 5 bases; bases outside gene matches: 4. This CDR3 region has 14 residues. CDR3 DNA: TGTGCCAGCAGCCTAGCGGGGGCCGACAATGAGCAGTTCTTC. Residues: CASSLAGADNEQFF.

This clonotype was counted at least ten times. This chain connects TRBV19 to TRBJ1-1, with D unresolved. The CDR3 spans 12 residues. Trimming took off 9 bases at V and 3 bases at J, with 11 bases between the two ends. Looked up from germline, CDR1 is LNHDA and CDR2 is SQIVND (reference sequence). The DNA for the CDR3 is TGTGCCAGCGCAGACCTCTACACTGAAGCTTTCTTT. Translation gives CASADLYTEAFF.

In its sample, this clonotype was seen a few times. V is TRBV20-1 and J is TRBJ2-1; possibly TRBD1 for D (6 bases). The V gene lost 7 bases and the J gene lost 9 bases, with 13 bases spanning the gap. Germline V gene data show CDR1 as DFQATT and CDR2 as SNEGSKA (reference sequence). The CDR3 contains 11 residues. The CDR3 here is CSVQQGTEQFF. The DNA for the CDR3 is TGCAGTGTCCAGCAGGGGACTGAGCAGTTCTTC.

Ten or more counts support this clonotype. V and J are TRBV11-1 and TRBJ2-1; 16 nucleotides align to TRBD2. CDR1 and CDR2 from the germline V gene are SGHAT and FQDESV (reference sequence). This CDR3 contains 17 residues. The V and J ends lost 4 bases and 2 bases, in that order; junction bases with no gene match: 2. CDR3 coding DNA: TGTGCCAGCAGCTCGGGACTAGCGGGAGGGGCCTACAATGAGCAGTTCTTC. Its translation is CASSSGLAGGAYNEQFF.

The chain carries TRBV5-6 and TRBJ2-7; D may be TRBD2 (5 bases). Trimming left V 4 bases short and J 5 bases short, with 16 bases between. CDR1 is SGHDT, CDR2 YYEEEE, per germline. The CDR3 loop spans 14 amino acids. Here the CDR3 reads CASSPSEGKDEQYF. For the CDR3, the DNA is TGTGCCAGCAGCCCATCTGAGGGAAAGGACGAGCAGTACTTC.

This clonotype was seen a handful of times. This sequence joins TRBV27 and TRBJ2-3, with D possibly being TRBD2 (5 bases). Looked up from germline, CDR1 is MNHEY and CDR2 is SMNVEV (reference sequence). The CDR3 has 16 amino acids. V lost 7 bases and J 5 bases, leaving 22 bases between the germline ends. This CDR3 is CASTLGGSATEDTQYF. Here the CDR3 DNA reads TGTGCCAGCACCCTTGGTGGGAGCGCAACTGAAGATACGCAGTATTTT.

The V call is TRBV20-1, the J call TRBJ2-7; a possible D gene is TRBD2 (6 bases). V lost 6 bases and J lost 0, with 12 bases in between. Germline V CDR1 and CDR2: DFQATT, SNEGSKA (reference sequence). The CDR3 consists of 13 residues. CDR3 sequence reads: CSAPSGVSYEQYF. The CDR3 bases are TGCAGTGCCCCGTCGGGGGTCTCCTACGAGCAGTACTTC.

There are many counts of this clonotype. The CDR3 region has the DNA TGTGCCAGCAGTGACGGAGGGGCGGAGCAGTACTTC. Translated, it gives CASSDGGAEQYF. V and J are TRBV2 and TRBJ2-7; tentative D call: TRBD2 (6 bases). Germline V lookup: CDR1 SNHLY, CDR2 FYNNEI. Trimming removed 3 bases from V and 7 bases from J, with 10 bases in between. This CDR3 has 12 amino acids.

Many counts were recorded for this clonotype. The chain employs TRBV6-2 or TRBV6-3 and TRBJ2-7, with 12 bases aligning to TRBD1. V trimming: 7 bases; J trimming: 3 bases; junction bases outside the gene matches: 7. Germline CDR1 reads MNHEY; CDR2 reads SVGEGT. CDR3 length equals 15 residues. CDR3 in amino acids: CASKGTGGLNYEQYF. In DNA form, the CDR3 reads TGTGCCAGCAAAGGGACAGGGGGCTTGAACTACGAGCAGTACTTC.

This clonotype showed up many times. The chain couples TRBV28 to TRBJ2-5, with D possibly matching TRBD1 (6 bases). V was trimmed by 4 bases and J by 4 bases, leaving 16 bases between them. Germline CDR1 MDHEN, CDR2 SYDVKM. The CDR3 runs 15 residues. This CDR3 reads CASSSPRGPVETQYF. In DNA form, the CDR3 reads TGTGCCAGCAGTTCCCCCAGGGGCCCGGTAGAGACCCAGTACTTC. Supplemented by reference TRBV28 and TRBJ2-5, the full variable domain reads DVKVTQSSRYLVKRTGEKVFLECVQDMDHENMFWYRQDPGLGLRLIYFSYDVKMKEKGDIPEGYSVSREKKERFSLILESASTNQTSMYLCASSSPRGPVETQYFGPGTRLLVL.

V is TRBV9 and J is TRBJ1-4; TRBD1 matches at 8 bases. CDR1 SGDLS and CDR2 YYNGEE come from the germline V gene. This CDR3 comprises 19 residues. V shed 5 bases and J 10 bases; nucleotides not matched to a gene: 25. For the CDR3, the DNA is TGTGCCAGCAGTAGGCACGATCGAAGGACAGGGTCCGACACAGGAAAACTGTTTTTT. It translates to CASSRHDRRTGSDTGKLFF.

This clonotype was detected many times. The V and J genes are TRBV3-1 and TRBJ2-2, with TRBD2 matching 8 bases. Germline V gene lookup returns CDR1 LGHDT and CDR2 YNNKEL (reference sequence). The trim removed 2 bases at V and 7 bases at J, leaving 6 bases unmatched. The CDR3 extends over 15 amino acids. CDR3 sequence reads: CASSQRAGAGGELFF. CDR3 nucleotides: TGTGCCAGCAGCCAAAGAGCGGGGGCGGGCGGGGAGCTGTTTTTT.

As to this clonotype: An end of the junction differs from the germline gene, which may be a read error. The chain is built from TRBV11-2 and TRBJ2-2; 8 nucleotides line up with TRBD1. The germline CDR1 and CDR2 sequences are SGHAT and FQNNGV. This CDR3 has 15 amino acids. The CDR3 DNA reads TGTGCCAGCAGCATAGGACAGGGTGGCACCGGGAAGCTGTTTTTT. Translation: CASSIGQGGTGKLFF.